The TCR beta chain described here comes from a study of blood T cell repertoires in COVID-19 (dated by TCRdb to about 2020). About the full investigation: Collaborator samples came from the United States, Italy and Spain and covered acute and convalescent phases of COVID-19. A freely available public database, intended as a resource for researchers studying the immune response to SARS-CoV-2, is where the repertoires were released. The sample metadata nearly always contained a de-identified subject ID, COVID-19 status, age in years and sex. Deeply sampled blood TCRbeta repertoires from subjects exposed to, actively infected with, or recovered from COVID-19 were included in the dataset. Where HLA class I and class II types were available, the types were taken from metadata supplied by the sample provider, not from assay-based typing. The material from the prospective study consisted of cDNA or gDNA derived from T cells, B-cell-depleted T cells, or PBMCs. Samples were obtained from the ongoing ImmuneRACE study (first 160 participants) and from 1,254 subjects provided by 6 global collaborators. What the work shows at the level of the full study, not this receptor alone: How much clinical and demographic metadata was included differed by source and by participant, and the metadata was provided uncurated.

In the prospective study, participants were about 18 to 95 years old, resided in about 25 geographic areas of the United States, and were enrolled through a virtual design. In the prospective study, cohorts were assigned on the basis of participant-reported clinical history obtained from a screening survey and a study questionnaire. For ImmuneRACE Cohort 3, a participant was defined as recovered based on two consecutive negative NP/OP PCR tests, clearance by a healthcare professional, or resolution of symptoms. In the prospective study, whole blood, serum and a nasopharyngeal or oropharyngeal swab were collected from each participant by mobile phlebotomists. Participants in the prospective study had the option to provide additional blood draws and questionnaires over an approximately 2-month period. Before DNA extraction, blood samples from the prospective study were shipped at room temperature or frozen.

For this clone: What this receptor recognizes is not known. A junction boundary mismatches the germline segment, possibly from a read error.

CDR1 and CDR2 are read off the germline V gene (reference sequence) as SSHAT and FNYEAQ. Inclusive of the bounding cysteine and phenylalanine, the CDR3 is 21 residues long. Here the CDR3 DNA is all that survives: 63 bases in frame from base 1. TCRbeta CDR3 regions were amplified from genomic DNA by means of the immunoSEQ Assay, a bias-controlled multiplex PCR. The source study handled its data this way. Within the assay, amplification of reference gene primers was used to estimate how many nucleated cells each sample contained. To quantify the absolute abundance of each unique TCRbeta CDR3 rearrangement, sequence reads were collapsed and filtered. Productive Simpson clonality was computed per sample as the square root of Simpson's diversity index over productive rearrangements. This is the immuneACCESS table as TCRdb keeps it, with only in-frame sequences that have V and J called. A part of the clones is gone; compared with another copy, unresolved V genes explain less than half, and the rest is unexplained. V, J and clone size are those of that table, while D and trimming were read from the DNA. The sample table holds about 400,000 clones, of which roughly 86% were seen once. Around 1.7% of the sample lies in the top ten.

Recombination linked TRBV7-7 to TRBJ2-2, with 10 bases in between that match TRBD1. The sample consisted of PBMCs or T cells enriched from blood (not recorded which). The TCR sequence derives from a woman in her 30s who had recovered from COVID-19. Here the CDR3 is given as CASSAPSGTGAVGGNTGELFF. The nucleotide sequence reads TGTGCTAGCAGCGCCCCCTCCGGGACAGGGGCTGTCGGAGGGAACACCGGGGAGCTGTTTTTT.